These T cell receptor beta chains were read from a single sample in a study of cytomegalovirus exposure and HLA in healthy donors. The method was immunoSEQ multiplex PCR; TCRdb's version includes in-frame clones alone and lacks a portion of them. The data show roughly 140,000 clones, around 80% seen once. The sequencing input was PBMCs. All receptors come from a man aged 40-50 years in good health and CMV-seropositive. Each CDR3 is given with its conserved first and last residue. The D gene is left open where the match is weak. Clone sizes are given selectively: once, few, many, or a class where the clone is expanded.

J: TRBJ2-1
size: -
V: TRBV29-1
D: TRBD2
DNA: TGCAGCGCTTTAGCCGGGACTAGCGGGAGAAAGGAGTTCTTC
CDR3: CSALAGTSGRKEFF

J: TRBJ2-2
size: -
V: TRBV29-1
D: -
DNA: TGCAGCGTTGATAGGGGGGGGCGAACCGGGGAGCTGTTTTTT
CDR3: CSVDRGGRTGELFF

J: TRBJ2-7
size: -
V: TRBV4-1
D: -
DNA: TGCGCCAGCAGCCAAGTCCCGGCTAGTTCCTACGAGCAGTACTTC
CDR3: CASSQVPASSYEQYF

J: TRBJ2-2
size: -
V: TRBV6-1
D: -
DNA: TGTGCCAGCAGAGAAATTGTAAACACCGGGGAGCTGTTTTTT
CDR3: CASREIVNTGELFF

J: TRBJ1-2
size: once
V: TRBV6-4
D: -
DNA: TGTGCCAGCAGTGACGTCGCCAGGGCAGACTATGGCTACACCTTC
CDR3: CASSDVARADYGYTF

J: TRBJ2-1
size: -
V: TRBV9
D: TRBD2
DNA: TGTGCCAGCGCGGACGGGGGACTAGCGGGAGCCCACCCCTTGGATGAGCAGTTCTTC
CDR3: CASADGGLAGAHPLDEQFF

J: TRBJ2-3
size: -
V: TRBV18
D: TRBD2
DNA: TGTGCCAGCTCACTCCAGCGGGGGAGGACAGATACGCAGTATTTT
CDR3: CASSLQRGRTDTQYF

J: TRBJ1-6
size: -
V: TRBV7-2
D: -
DNA: TGTGCCAGCAGCTCCTACAGGGATAATTCACCCCTCCACTTT
CDR3: CASSSYRDNSPLHF

J: TRBJ2-3
size: -
V: TRBV29-1
D: -
DNA: TGCAGCGTTGATAGAGGAGATACGCAGTATTTT
CDR3: CSVDRGDTQYF

J: TRBJ2-7
size: -
V: TRBV27
D: TRBD1
DNA: TGTGCCAGCAGTTTTCCCGGGACAGGGTCGGGCGAGCAGTACTTC
CDR3: CASSFPGTGSGEQYF

J: TRBJ1-1
size: -
V: TRBV27
D: -
DNA: TGTGCCAGCAGGGCCCCGGGGTACGGCACTGAAGCTTTCTTT
CDR3: CASRAPGYGTEAFF

J: TRBJ2-3
size: once
V: TRBV19
D: -
DNA: TGTGCCAGTAGTATAAGAGCGGATACGCAGTATTTT
CDR3: CASSIRADTQYF

J: TRBJ2-3
size: -
V: TRBV27
D: -
DNA: TGTGCCAGCAGTACCGTTACAGGCCTATACACAGATACGCAGTATTTT
CDR3: CASSTVTGLYTDTQYF

J: TRBJ1-4
size: few
V: TRBV5-1
D: -
DNA: TGCGCCAGCAGGGGTTACTCTCGGGAGGAAAAACTGTTTTTT
CDR3: CASRGYSREEKLFF

J: TRBJ2-3
size: once
V: TRBV27
D: -
DNA: TGTGCCAGCAGTCCCCTCCCGCCGGTCGGTACGCAGTATTTT
CDR3: CASSPLPPVGTQYF

J: TRBJ1-3
size: -
V: TRBV5-1
D: -
DNA: TGCGCCAGCAGCTTGGGGCCAGACACCATATATTTT
CDR3: CASSLGPDTIYF

J: TRBJ1-4
size: -
V: TRBV7-9
D: -
DNA: TGTGCCAGCAGCCCTCGGGGAGATCCGAACGAAAAACTGTTTTTT
CDR3: CASSPRGDPNEKLFF

J: TRBJ1-1
size: -
V: TRBV19
D: -
DNA: TGTGCCAGTAGTACAGGGAGGATTTTGGTCACTGAAGCTTTCTTT
CDR3: CASSTGRILVTEAFF

J: TRBJ1-1
size: once
V: TRBV27
D: TRBD1
DNA: TGTGCCAGCAGTTCGGCGGGACAGGTTATTGAAGCTTTCTTT
CDR3: CASSSAGQVIEAFF

J: TRBJ1-1
size: -
V: TRBV7-2
D: -
DNA: TGTGCCAGCAGCTTAGGAGGACAAGCGAACACTGAAGCTTTCTTT
CDR3: CASSLGGQANTEAFF

J: TRBJ2-4
size: -
V: TRBV7-2
D: -
DNA: TGTGCCAGCAGCGTCGGACTCACTAACATTCAGTACTTC
CDR3: CASSVGLTNIQYF

J: TRBJ1-2
size: -
V: TRBV2
D: TRBD1
DNA: TGTGCCAGCGGACAGGGTAACTATGGCTACACCTTC
CDR3: CASGQGNYGYTF

J: TRBJ1-5
size: -
V: TRBV18
D: -
DNA: TGTGCCAGCTCACCATCCGGAGATTATAGCAATCAGCCCCAGCATTTT
CDR3: CASSPSGDYSNQPQHF

J: TRBJ1-1
size: -
V: TRBV6-5
D: -
DNA: TGTGCCAGCAGCCCTGACAATTTGAACACTGAAGCTTTCTTT
CDR3: CASSPDNLNTEAFF

J: TRBJ1-5
size: -
V: TRBV4-3
D: -
DNA: TGCGCCAGCAGCCAAGATTTGGGACATCCCCAGCATTTT
CDR3: CASSQDLGHPQHF

J: TRBJ2-2
size: few
V: TRBV4-3
D: -
DNA: TGCGCCAGCGGGCGGAAACAGGCGAACACCGGGGAGCTGTTTTTT
CDR3: CASGRKQANTGELFF

J: TRBJ1-2
size: -
V: TRBV28
D: -
DNA: TGTGCCAGCAGTCAGACACTTAACTATGGCTACACCTTC
CDR3: CASSQTLNYGYTF

J: TRBJ1-1
size: -
V: TRBV15
D: -
DNA: TGTGCCACCAGCGAACCGGCAGGGGCGATAACTGAAGCTTTCTTT
CDR3: CATSEPAGAITEAFF

J: TRBJ2-4
size: few
V: TRBV19
D: TRBD2
DNA: TGTGCCAGTAGGACGGGAGCGGGGCAAAACATTCAGTACTTC
CDR3: CASRTGAGQNIQYF

J: TRBJ2-1
size: -
V: TRBV27
D: -
DNA: TGTGCCAGCAGTCCCAGGGGACCCTACAATGAGCAGTTCTTC
CDR3: CASSPRGPYNEQFF

J: TRBJ2-5
size: few
V: TRBV27
D: TRBD1
DNA: TGTGCCAGCAGTTTATTGGGGGACAGTTTATTGGAGACCCAGTACTTC
CDR3: CASSLLGDSLLETQYF

J: TRBJ2-3
size: -
V: TRBV6-1
D: TRBD2
DNA: TGTGCCAGCAGTGAACCGGCGGGGGGGCTCAGAACAGATACGCAGTATTTT
CDR3: CASSEPAGGLRTDTQYF

J: TRBJ2-7
size: -
V: TRBV21-1
D: -
DNA: TGTGCCAGCAGCAGCCACAAGCCGGGACTACCCACTTACGAGCAGTACTTC
CDR3: CASSSHKPGLPTYEQYF

J: TRBJ2-5
size: -
V: TRBV28
D: TRBD1
DNA: TGTGCCAGCAGCCATGACAGGGTCCAAGAGACCCAGTACTTC
CDR3: CASSHDRVQETQYF

J: TRBJ1-2
size: -
V: TRBV30
D: -
DNA: TGTGCCTGGAGTCTCTGGCAAGCTAACTATGGCTACACCTTC
CDR3: CAWSLWQANYGYTF

J: TRBJ1-1
size: -
V: TRBV19
D: TRBD1
DNA: TGTGCCAGTAGTGGGACAGGGGGCTACATGAACACTGAAGCTTTCTTT
CDR3: CASSGTGGYMNTEAFF

J: TRBJ2-2
size: -
V: TRBV5-1
D: -
DNA: TGCGCCAGCAGCTTAGATCGTCCGGCGGGGACCGGGGAGCTGTTTTTT
CDR3: CASSLDRPAGTGELFF

J: TRBJ1-3
size: -
V: TRBV7-9
D: -
DNA: TGTGCCAGCAGCTCTTTGTATGGGGGGAACACCATATATTTT
CDR3: CASSSLYGGNTIYF

J: TRBJ1-4
size: -
V: TRBV4-1
D: -
DNA: TGCGCCAGCAGCCCAGCAGCAACAGGGCAGTCTAATGAAAAACTGTTTTTT
CDR3: CASSPAATGQSNEKLFF

J: TRBJ2-7
size: -
V: TRBV19
D: -
DNA: TGTGCCAGTAGTATAAACAGCTACGAGCAGTACTTC
CDR3: CASSINSYEQYF

J: TRBJ1-2
size: -
V: TRBV4-3
D: -
DNA: TGCGCCAGCAGCCAAGGGTCAGCGTATGGCTACACCTTC
CDR3: CASSQGSAYGYTF

J: TRBJ1-1
size: -
V: TRBV6-1
D: TRBD1
DNA: TGTGCCAACAAACAGGTGACAGGGGAAGCTTTCTTT
CDR3: CANKQVTGEAFF

J: TRBJ1-4
size: -
V: TRBV4-3
D: TRBD1
DNA: TGCGCCAGCAGCCCGGGACAGGGGTCAACTAATGAAAAACTGTTTTTT
CDR3: CASSPGQGSTNEKLFF

J: TRBJ1-1
size: few
V: TRBV5-1
D: TRBD1
DNA: TGCGCCAGCAGCTTGACAGGGGGGTTGACTGAAGCTTTCTTT
CDR3: CASSLTGGLTEAFF

J: TRBJ2-3
size: few
V: TRBV4-2
D: -
DNA: TGTGCCAGCAGCCCGCCCGGGAGCACAGATACGCAGTATTTT
CDR3: CASSPPGSTDTQYF

J: TRBJ2-7
size: -
V: TRBV7-6
D: TRBD1
DNA: TGTGCCAGCAGCCCAAGTCTAGGACAGGGCTCCTACGAGCAGTACTTC
CDR3: CASSPSLGQGSYEQYF

J: TRBJ1-5
size: -
V: TRBV7-8
D: -
DNA: TGTGCCAGCAGCTTTGGTATAATGCGGGGGAATCGGCCCCAGCATTTT
CDR3: CASSFGIMRGNRPQHF

J: TRBJ2-7
size: once
V: TRBV5-4
D: TRBD1
DNA: TGTGCCAGCAGCCAGAGGGGATCGGGCAGGGGGCCATACGAGCAGTACTTC
CDR3: CASSQRGSGRGPYEQYF

J: TRBJ2-7
size: -
V: TRBV4-2
D: TRBD1
DNA: TGTGCCAGCAGCCAAGATACAGGGGTGGGGGAGCAGTACTTC
CDR3: CASSQDTGVGEQYF

J: TRBJ2-3
size: -
V: TRBV10-3
D: TRBD1
DNA: TGTGCCAGCGGACAGGGATTCAGCACAGATACGCAGTATTTT
CDR3: CASGQGFSTDTQYF

J: TRBJ2-7
size: -
V: TRBV19
D: TRBD2
DNA: TGTGCCAGTAGGCCGGGCGGGAGCTCCTACGAGCAGTACTTC
CDR3: CASRPGGSSYEQYF

J: TRBJ2-7
size: -
V: TRBV2
D: -
DNA: TGTGCCAGCAGTGATCCAGAAAACTCCTACGAGCAGTACTTC
CDR3: CASSDPENSYEQYF

J: TRBJ1-1
size: -
V: TRBV5-1
D: TRBD1
DNA: TGCGCCAGCAGCTTCACCGGGACAGAGAACACTGAAGCTTTCTTT
CDR3: CASSFTGTENTEAFF